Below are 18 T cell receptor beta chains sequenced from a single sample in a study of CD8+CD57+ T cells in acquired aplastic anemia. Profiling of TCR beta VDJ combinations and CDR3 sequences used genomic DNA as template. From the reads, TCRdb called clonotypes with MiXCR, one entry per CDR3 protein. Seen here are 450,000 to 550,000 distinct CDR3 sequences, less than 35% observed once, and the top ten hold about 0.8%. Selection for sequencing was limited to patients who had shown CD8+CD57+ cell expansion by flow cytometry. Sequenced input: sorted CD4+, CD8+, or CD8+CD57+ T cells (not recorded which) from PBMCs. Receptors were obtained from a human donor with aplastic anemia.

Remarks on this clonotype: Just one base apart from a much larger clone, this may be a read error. The CDR3 DNA sequence: TGCAGTGCTGGAGAGGGACAGGGTGGTTCTCAGCCCCAGCATTTT. Amino acid sequence: CSAGEGQGGSQPQHF. The chain carries TRBV20-1 and TRBJ1-5, with 9 bases identical to TRBD1. Germline V gene lookup returns CDR1 DFQATT and CDR2 SNEGSKA (reference sequence). This CDR3 is 15 amino acids long.

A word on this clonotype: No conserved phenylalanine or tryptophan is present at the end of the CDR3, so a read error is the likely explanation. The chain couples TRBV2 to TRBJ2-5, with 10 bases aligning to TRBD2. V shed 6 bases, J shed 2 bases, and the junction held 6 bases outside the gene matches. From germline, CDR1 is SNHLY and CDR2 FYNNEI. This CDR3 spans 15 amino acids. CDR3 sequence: CASRTGTSEQETQYS. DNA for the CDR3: TGTGCCAGCAGGACCGGGACTAGCGAGCAAGAGACCCAGTACTCC.

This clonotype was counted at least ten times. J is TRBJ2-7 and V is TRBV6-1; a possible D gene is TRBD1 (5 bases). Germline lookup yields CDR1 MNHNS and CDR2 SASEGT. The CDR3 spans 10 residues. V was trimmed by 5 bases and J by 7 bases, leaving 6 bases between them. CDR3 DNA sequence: TGTGCCAGCAGTAGGACAGAGCAGTACTTC. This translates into CASSRTEQYF.

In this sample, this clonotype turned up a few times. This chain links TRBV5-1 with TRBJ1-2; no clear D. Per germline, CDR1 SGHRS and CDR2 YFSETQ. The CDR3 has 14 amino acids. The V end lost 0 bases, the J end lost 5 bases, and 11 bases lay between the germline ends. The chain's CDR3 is CASSLAWASYGYTF. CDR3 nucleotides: TGCGCCAGCAGCTTGGCCTGGGCCTCGTATGGCTACACCTTC.

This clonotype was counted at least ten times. The CDR3 DNA follows: TGTGCCAGCAGCGTAGGGACGATTGGGCAGCCCCAGCATTTT. Protein sequence: CASSVGTIGQPQHF. The gene calls are TRBV9 and TRBJ1-5; D call uncertain. Germline CDR1 is SGDLS and CDR2 is YYNGEE. The CDR3 has 14 amino acids. Trimming stripped 0 bases from V and 7 bases from J, with 11 bases between.

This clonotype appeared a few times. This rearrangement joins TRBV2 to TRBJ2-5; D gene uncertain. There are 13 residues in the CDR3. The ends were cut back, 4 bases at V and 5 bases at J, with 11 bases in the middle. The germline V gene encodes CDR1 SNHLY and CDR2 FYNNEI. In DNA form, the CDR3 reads TGTGCCAGCAGTGGTGAATCCTTGGAGACCCAGTACTTC. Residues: CASSGESLETQYF.

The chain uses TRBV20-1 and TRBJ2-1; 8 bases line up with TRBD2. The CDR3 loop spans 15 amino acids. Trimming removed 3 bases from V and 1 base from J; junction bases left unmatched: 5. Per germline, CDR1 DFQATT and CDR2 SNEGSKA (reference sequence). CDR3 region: CSARVREGSYNEQFF. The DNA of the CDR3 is TGCAGTGCTAGGGTACGGGAGGGGTCCTACAATGAGCAGTTCTTC.

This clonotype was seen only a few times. DNA of the CDR3: TGTGCCAGCAGCTTTTCTTTTCTTGAGAGAGACTATGGCTACACCTTC. This gives the protein CASSFSFLERDYGYTF. The rearrangement links TRBV11-1 to TRBJ1-2; D is ambiguous. The CDR3 loop spans 16 amino acids. Deletions cut 3 bases from V and 3 bases from J, with 17 bases between. Germline lookup yields CDR1 SGHAT and CDR2 FQDESV (reference sequence). Full variable domain (outside the CDR3, taken from reference TRBV11-1 and TRBJ1-2): EAEVAQSPRYKITEKSQAVAFWCDPISGHATLYWYRQILGQGPELLVQFQDESVVDDSQLPKDRFSAERLKGVDSTLKIQPAELGDSAMYLCASSFSFLERDYGYTFGSGTRLTVV.

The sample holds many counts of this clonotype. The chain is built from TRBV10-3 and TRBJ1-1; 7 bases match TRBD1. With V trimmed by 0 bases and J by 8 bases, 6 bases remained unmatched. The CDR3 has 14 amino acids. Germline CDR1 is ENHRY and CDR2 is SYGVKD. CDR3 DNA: TGTGCCATCAGTGAGTCGCCGGGACAGCAAGAAGCTTTCTTT. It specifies CAISESPGQQEAFF.

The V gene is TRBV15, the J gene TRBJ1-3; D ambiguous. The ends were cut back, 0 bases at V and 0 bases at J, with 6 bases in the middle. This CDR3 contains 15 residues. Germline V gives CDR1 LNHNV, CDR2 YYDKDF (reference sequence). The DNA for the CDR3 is TGTGCCACCAGCAGAGAGCAGTACTCTGGAAACACCATATATTTT. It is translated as CATSREQYSGNTIYF. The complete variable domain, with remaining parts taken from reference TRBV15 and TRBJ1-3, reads DAMVIQNPRYQVTQFGKPVTLSCSQTLNHNVMYWYQQKSSQAPKLLFHYYDKDFNNEADTPDNFQSRRPNTSFCFLDIRSPGLGDTAMYLCATSREQYSGNTIYFGEGSWLTVV.

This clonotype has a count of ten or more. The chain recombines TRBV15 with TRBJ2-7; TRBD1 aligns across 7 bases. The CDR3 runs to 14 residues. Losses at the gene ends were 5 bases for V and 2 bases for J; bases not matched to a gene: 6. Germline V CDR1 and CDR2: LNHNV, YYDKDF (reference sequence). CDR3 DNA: TGTGCCACCAGCGGACAGGTGCCAACCTACGAGCAGTACTTC. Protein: CATSGQVPTYEQYF.

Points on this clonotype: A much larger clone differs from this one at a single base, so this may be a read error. In nucleotides, the CDR3 is TGCAGTGCTCCCGTCCGGGGGATGGGGGTAGGATATGGCTGCACCTTC. This translates into CSAPVRGMGVGYGCTF. The chain recombines TRBV20-1 with TRBJ1-2; D is perhaps TRBD1 (5 bases). The CDR3 length is 16 residues. The germline V gene encodes CDR1 DFQATT and CDR2 SNEGSKA (reference sequence).

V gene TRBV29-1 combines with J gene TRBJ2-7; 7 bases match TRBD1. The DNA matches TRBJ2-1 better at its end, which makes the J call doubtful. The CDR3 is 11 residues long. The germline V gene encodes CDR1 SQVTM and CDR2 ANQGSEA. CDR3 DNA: TGCAGCGTTGGGACAGGCGATGAGCAGTTCTTC. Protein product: CSVGTGDEQFF.

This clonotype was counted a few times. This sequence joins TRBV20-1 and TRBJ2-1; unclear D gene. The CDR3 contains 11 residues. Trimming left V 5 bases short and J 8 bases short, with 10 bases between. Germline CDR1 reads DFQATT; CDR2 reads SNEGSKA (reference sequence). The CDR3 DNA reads TGCAGTGCTCTCGACGCTTATGAGCAGTTCTTC. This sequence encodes CSALDAYEQFF.

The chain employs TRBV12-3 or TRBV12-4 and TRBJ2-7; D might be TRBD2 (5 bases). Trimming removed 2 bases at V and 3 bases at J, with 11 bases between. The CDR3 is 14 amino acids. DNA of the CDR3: TGTGCCAGCAGTTTAAAAAGTGGGAGCTACGAGCAGTACTTC. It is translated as CASSLKSGSYEQYF.

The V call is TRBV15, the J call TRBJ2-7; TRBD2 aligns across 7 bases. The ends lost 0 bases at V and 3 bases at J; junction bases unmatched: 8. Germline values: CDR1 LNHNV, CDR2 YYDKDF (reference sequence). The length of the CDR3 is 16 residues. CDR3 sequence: CATSRDPPGRNYEQYF. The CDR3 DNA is TGTGCCACCAGCAGAGATCCCCCCGGGAGGAACTACGAGCAGTACTTC.

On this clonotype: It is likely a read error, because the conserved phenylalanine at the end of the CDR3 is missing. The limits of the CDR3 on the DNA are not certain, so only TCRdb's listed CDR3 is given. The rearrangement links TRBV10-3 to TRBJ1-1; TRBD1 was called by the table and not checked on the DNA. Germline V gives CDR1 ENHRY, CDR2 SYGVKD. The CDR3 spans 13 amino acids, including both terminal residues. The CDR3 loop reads CAISGRTGALANY.

The CDR3 DNA reads as TGTGCCAGCAGCCGATCGGGACTAGTGGGAGGTTTTGCATACGAGCAGTACTTC. It is translated as CASSRSGLVGGFAYEQYF. The chain couples TRBV7-3 to TRBJ2-7, with 8 positions matching TRBD2. Germline CDR1 reads SGHTA; CDR2 reads FQGTGA. V lost 5 bases, J lost 4 bases, and 19 bases stayed unmatched. CDR3 length equals 18 residues. Complete variable domain (other parts from reference TRBV7-3 and TRBJ2-7): GAGVSQTPSNKVTEKGKYVELRCDPISGHTALYWYRQSLGQGPEFLIYFQGTGAADDSGLPNDRFFAVRPEGSVSTLKIQRTERGDSAVYLCASSRSGLVGGFAYEQYFGPGTRLTVT.